The 7 T cell receptor beta chains reported below all come from one sample, sequenced in a study of blood T cell repertoires in COVID-19. Assay used: immunoSEQ multiplex PCR; TCRdb lists only in-frame clones, some missing. The sample records 95,000 to 150,000 clones, 78% being singletons. The sequenced material came from peripheral blood. The source of these receptors is a man in his 70s with acute or convalescent COVID-19.

This chain uses TRBV7-2 with TRBJ1-1; D unresolved. Deletions cut 4 bases from V and 4 bases from J, with 10 bases between. The germline gives CDR1 SGHTA, CDR2 FQGNSA. The CDR3 runs to 13 residues. The CDR3 here is CASSYRYGTEAFF. The DNA of the CDR3 is TGTGCCAGCAGCTATCGATACGGCACTGAAGCTTTCTTT.

This clone was counted only a few times. V is TRBV7-9 and J is TRBJ1-1; possible D gene TRBD1, 5 bases. The CDR3 sequence is 14 residues long. CDR1 and CDR2 from the germline V gene are SEHNR and FQNEAQ (reference sequence). Trimming shortened V by 5 bases and J by 0 bases, and 10 bases separated the two germline ends. CDR3 DNA: TGTGCCAGCAGCACTCAGACAGTGAACACTGAAGCTTTCTTT. Translation gives CASSTQTVNTEAFF.

The genes are TRBV9 and TRBJ2-1, with 7 bases aligning to TRBD1. With 2 bases clipped from V and 8 bases from J, the junction kept 4 bases outside the gene matches. CDR1 and CDR2 (germline): SGDLS, YYNGEE. The CDR3 has 13 amino acids. CDR3 sequence reads: CASSVTGPDEQFF. The CDR3 bases are TGTGCCAGCAGCGTGACAGGGCCCGATGAGCAGTTCTTC.

This clone was recorded a few times. The chain recombines TRBV6-5 with TRBJ1-2; D perhaps matches TRBD1 (5 bases). The CDR3 is 12 residues long. V dropped 7 bases and J dropped 3 bases, with 9 bases sitting between them. Germline V lookup: CDR1 MNHEY, CDR2 SVGAGI. CDR3 residues: CASTKGDYGYTF. CDR3 nucleotide sequence: TGTGCCAGCACAAAAGGGGACTATGGCTACACCTTC.

This chain uses TRBV7-2 with TRBJ1-1; the D is unclear. The CDR3 loop spans 11 amino acids. The V end was cut by 5 bases, the J end by 10 bases, with 11 bases between. Looked up from germline, CDR1 is SGHTA and CDR2 is FQGNSA. This CDR3 is CASSRPGRAFF. In nucleotides, the CDR3 is TGTGCCAGCAGCCGTCCGGGGAGAGCTTTCTTT. The full variable domain, completed using reference TRBV7-2 and TRBJ1-1, is GAGVSQSPSNKVTEKGKDVELRCDPISGHTALYWYRQSLGQGLEFLIYFQGNSAPDKSGLPSDRFSAERTGGSVSTLTIQRTQQEDSAVYLCASSRPGRAFFGQGTRLTVV.

This chain connects TRBV6-1 to TRBJ1-2; possible D gene TRBD1, 6 bases. This CDR3 region has 13 residues. Germline-derived CDR1 and CDR2 are MNHNS and SASEGT. Trimming shortened V by 0 bases and J by 8 bases, and 10 bases separated the two germline ends. The CDR3 DNA sequence: TGTGCCAGCAGTGAAGCGGGGACAAGGGGCTACACCTTC. Amino acids: CASSEAGTRGYTF.

The V call is TRBV5-1, the J call TRBJ2-1, with TRBD2 matching 12 bases. The junction had 4 bases not matched to a gene; V was cut back by 0 bases and J by 6 bases. Germline V lookup: CDR1 SGHRS, CDR2 YFSETQ. The CDR3 is 16 residues long. In nucleotides, the CDR3 is TGCGCCAGCAGCTTGGCCCCTAGCGGGGGGGCCAATGAGCAGTTCTTC. It specifies CASSLAPSGGANEQFF.